A single sample gave rise to the 9 T cell receptor beta chains below, sequenced in a study of blood T cell repertoires in COVID-19. The assay was immunoSEQ multiplex PCR, and TCRdb's table has in-frame clones only and misses some. The repertoire holds some 96,000 clones, with just over 90% as singletons. Material for sequencing was peripheral blood. These TCRs come from a man aged 50 to 60 with active COVID-19.

The chain carries TRBV18 and TRBJ1-6; TRBD1 agrees at 8 bases. Germline assignment: CDR1 KGHSH and CDR2 LQKENI. The CDR3 totals 15 residues. V dropped 0 bases and J dropped 10; count of bases not matched to a gene: 5. CDR3 residues: CASSPPDRAASPLHF. The DNA of the CDR3 is TGTGCCAGCTCACCACCGGACAGGGCGGCCTCACCCCTCCACTTT.

The count of this clone is one. The rearrangement links TRBV30 to TRBJ2-1, with TRBD2 as a possible D gene (6 bases). Germline V gene sequence: CDR1 GTSNPN, CDR2 SVGIG (reference sequence). The CDR3 is made up of 16 amino acids. The V end lost 0 bases, the J end lost 2 bases, and 14 bases lay between the germline ends. DNA for the CDR3: TGTGCCTGGAGTGTAACCGGGAGCGGCCCCTACAATGAGCAGTTCTTC. Residues: CAWSVTGSGPYNEQFF.

This clone was found once. The genes are TRBV5-5 and TRBJ1-3; TRBD1 might be the D (6 bases). Germline V gene lookup returns CDR1 SGHKS and CDR2 YYEKEE (reference sequence). Trimming removed 1 base at V and 3 bases at J, with 11 bases between. The CDR3 loop spans 15 amino acids. In nucleotides, the CDR3 is TGTGCCAGCAGCTTGAACAGGGAAGGTGGAAACACCATATATTTT. Its translation is CASSLNREGGNTIYF.

The chain has TRBV7-2 and TRBJ1-4, with 7 bases identical to TRBD1. Germline CDR1 is SGHTA and CDR2 is FQGNSA. The CDR3 length is 15 residues. The V segment lost 5 bases and the J segment 2 bases; nucleotides outside the gene matches: 5. The CDR3 protein is CASSLQGGTNEKLFF. In nucleotides, the CDR3 is TGTGCCAGCAGCCTCCAAGGGGGCACTAATGAAAAACTGTTTTTT.

This clone was recorded once. This CDR3 is CASSADRALSGANVLTF. The CDR3 nucleotides are TGTGCCAGCAGCGCGGACAGAGCCCTCTCTGGGGCCAACGTCCTGACTTTC. The chain carries TRBV9 and TRBJ2-6; D possibly corresponds to TRBD1 (6 bases). The CDR3 extends over 17 amino acids. Germline values: CDR1 SGDLS, CDR2 YYNGEE. Trimming pared 3 bases from V and 0 bases from J, leaving 13 bases between.

The chain has TRBV12-2 and TRBJ2-7; TRBD2 is taken as the D call from the table, unchecked against the DNA. TRBV12-2 is shown as a pseudogene. The CDR3 totals 17 residues. The chain's CDR3 is CASRPPNRLLGPYEQYV. CDR3 sequence (DNA): TGTGCAAGTCGCCCCCCAAATAGACTCCTAGGCCCCTACGAGCAGTACGTC.

The genes are TRBV11-2 and TRBJ2-1, with 11 bases that match TRBD2. Looked up from germline, CDR1 is SGHAT and CDR2 is FQNNGV. This CDR3 region has 16 residues. V shed 4 bases and J 1 base; nucleotides not matched to a gene: 3. The CDR3 region has the DNA TGTGCCAGCAGCTCAACTAGCGGGAGTTCCTACAATGAGCAGTTCTTC. The encoded protein is CASSSTSGSSYNEQFF.

The CDR3 loop is CASSLSGQETQYF. CDR3 nucleotide sequence: TGTGCCAGCAGCTTAAGCGGACAAGAGACCCAGTACTTC. The rearrangement links TRBV11-3 to TRBJ2-5, with D maybe TRBD2 (5 bases). This CDR3 comprises 13 residues. V lost 2 bases to trimming and J lost 2 bases, with 6 bases between them. Per the germline V gene, CDR1 is SGHNT and CDR2 is YENEEA.

The J gene is TRBJ2-1, the V gene TRBV6-5, with 7 bases matching TRBD2. Germline CDR1 is MNHEY and CDR2 is SVGAGI. This CDR3 comprises 15 residues. V lost 2 bases to trimming and J lost 4 bases; unmatched junction nucleotides: 5. The CDR3 DNA is TGTGCCAGCAGTTACAGCGGGACCGAATACAATGAGCAGTTCTTC. This codes for CASSYSGTEYNEQFF.